A single sample is the source of the 22 T cell receptor beta chains below, sequenced in a study of blood T cell repertoires in COVID-19. Assay used: immunoSEQ multiplex PCR; TCRdb lists only in-frame clones, some missing. Among about 350,000 clones, around nine tenths were seen once, and the ten largest hold approximately 0.93%. The sequenced sample consisted of PBMCs or T cells enriched from blood (not recorded which). The receptor source for this set is a woman between 25 and 40 years old who had been exposed to COVID-19.

This clone was picked up one time. The V call is TRBV28, the J call TRBJ1-2, with D tentatively TRBD1 (5 bases). This CDR3 has 12 residues. CDR1 and CDR2 from the germline V gene are MDHEN and SYDVKM. Trimming took off 8 bases at V and 3 bases at J, with 10 bases between the two ends. The CDR3 sequence: CASFSGDYGYTF. Written as DNA, the CDR3 is TGTGCCAGCTTCTCGGGGGACTATGGCTACACCTTC.

The J gene is TRBJ1-2, the V gene TRBV28; perhaps TRBD1 as D (6 bases). The V end lost 2 bases, the J end lost 8 bases, and 12 bases lay between the germline ends. Per germline, CDR1 MDHEN and CDR2 SYDVKM. The CDR3 is made up of 13 amino acids. The CDR3 region has the DNA TGTGCCAGCAGTTTAGGGGGCGCCTGGGGCTACACCTTC. Residues: CASSLGGAWGYTF.

The V and J genes are TRBV3-1 (or the pseudogene TRBV3-2) and TRBJ1-5; D is undetermined. Trimming removed 1 base from V and 5 bases from J, with 6 bases in between. CDR1 and CDR2 (germline): LGHDT, YNNKEL (reference sequence). This CDR3 has 13 residues. CDR3 sequence reads: CASSQGEDQPQHF. The CDR3 bases are TGTGCCAGCAGCCAAGGGGAGGATCAGCCCCAGCATTTT.

This chain links TRBV9 with TRBJ2-3, with D possibly matching TRBD1 (5 bases). The germline gives CDR1 SGDLS, CDR2 YYNGEE. V was shortened by 6 bases and J by 2 bases, with 13 bases between the two germline ends. CDR3 length: 14 residues. The CDR3 here is CASMRTLSTDTQYF. The CDR3 bases are TGTGCCAGCATGAGGACACTATCCACAGATACGCAGTATTTT.

This clone was recorded many times. V usage is TRBV27 and J usage is TRBJ2-7; D gene uncertain. V lost 3 bases and J lost 4, with 10 bases in between. From germline, CDR1 is MNHEY and CDR2 SMNVEV (reference sequence). The length of the CDR3 is 13 residues. The DNA of the CDR3 is TGTGCCAGCAGTTTGGGCCTACGGTACGAGCAGTACTTC. Translation: CASSLGLRYEQYF.

The CDR3: CASSLRGAGAIERQYF. Written as DNA, the CDR3 is TGTGCCAGCAGCCTCCGCGGGGCGGGAGCCATTGAGAGGCAGTATTTT. The chain recombines TRBV7-7 with TRBJ2-3; 7 nucleotides match TRBD2. This CDR3 comprises 16 residues. Germline V gene lookup returns CDR1 SSHAT and CDR2 FNYEAQ (reference sequence). The J segment lost 11 bases and the V segment lost 5 bases, leaving 19 bases of the junction unmatched.

The chain employs TRBV5-1 and TRBJ2-2, with TRBD2 matching 9 bases. The CDR3 sequence is 16 residues long. Germline-derived CDR1 and CDR2 are SGHRS and YFSETQ. The J segment lost 6 bases and the V segment lost 0 bases, leaving 6 bases of the junction unmatched. The CDR3 DNA follows: TGCGCCAGCAGCTTGGGGCTAGCGGGGTACTCCGGGGAGCTGTTTTTT. Its translation: CASSLGLAGYSGELFF.

This clone was counted once. The V gene is TRBV30, the J gene TRBJ1-4, with 8 nucleotides matching TRBD1. CDR3 length: 19 residues. After removal of 2 bases from V and 1 base from J, the junction contained 15 bases not matched to a gene. CDR1 is GTSNPN and CDR2 is SVGIG in the germline V gene (reference sequence). CDR3 DNA sequence: TGTGCCTGGAGTCCCGGACAGGGAAGGTTCGGTGGAACTAATGAAAAACTGTTTTTT. It translates to CAWSPGQGRFGGTNEKLFF. The full variable domain, completed using reference TRBV30 and TRBJ1-4, is SQTIHQWPATLVQPVGSPLSLECTVEGTSNPNLYWYRQAAGRGLQLLFYSVGIGQISSEVPQNLSASRPQDRQFILSSKKLLLSDSGFYLCAWSPGQGRFGGTNEKLFFGSGTQLSVL.

This clone came up once. In nucleotides, the CDR3 is TGCGCCAGCAGCAGGAACAGGGGCGAGAACACTGAAGCTTTCTTT. This translates into CASSRNRGENTEAFF. This chain connects TRBV5-1 to TRBJ1-1; TRBD1 matches at 7 bases. Germline V CDR1 and CDR2: SGHRS, YFSETQ. The CDR3 sequence is 15 residues long. The J segment lost 1 base and the V segment lost 4 bases, leaving 7 bases of the junction unmatched.

This chain links TRBV19 with TRBJ1-1; TRBD1 might be the D (6 bases). The V gene's germline CDR1 is LNHDA and CDR2 SQIVND (reference sequence). Between the trimmed V and J ends, which lost 3 bases and 1 base, there was a span of 15 bases. This CDR3 is 16 amino acids long. CDR3 in DNA: TGTGCCAGTAGTATTTTCTCAGGGGCGTCGAACACTGAAGCTTTCTTT. This sequence encodes CASSIFSGASNTEAFF.

The V and J genes are TRBV3-1 (or the pseudogene TRBV3-2) and TRBJ1-4, with a weak D call TRBD1 (5 bases). The CDR3 is 18 residues long. V was trimmed by 4 bases and J by 3 bases, leaving 21 bases between them. Germline-derived CDR1 and CDR2 are LGHDT and YNNKEL (reference sequence). CDR3 residues: CASSPSGRVNVANEKLFF. The CDR3 region has the DNA TGTGCCAGCAGCCCATCGGGCAGGGTAAATGTAGCTAATGAAAAACTGTTTTTT.

The CDR3 loop reads CASTREGVNTEAFF. CDR3 DNA sequence: TGTGCCAGCACCAGAGAGGGAGTAAACACTGAAGCTTTCTTT. The rearrangement links TRBV21-1 to TRBJ1-1. TRBV21-1 represents a pseudogene. The CDR3 covers 14 residues.

The rearrangement links TRBV5-1 to TRBJ2-1; D possibly corresponds to TRBD2 (6 bases). V lost 2 bases and J lost 3, with 18 bases in between. This CDR3 has 17 amino acids. CDR1 and CDR2 from the germline V gene are SGHRS and YFSETQ. Here the CDR3 DNA reads TGCGCCAGCAGCTTACCCCAGTCGGGGGATTACTACAATGAGCAGTTCTTC. Protein sequence: CASSLPQSGDYYNEQFF.

This clone was seen only once. The gene calls are TRBV6-1 and TRBJ1-2; 7 positions match TRBD1. V lost 2 bases to trimming and J lost 8 bases; unmatched junction nucleotides: 8. Germline lookup yields CDR1 MNHNS and CDR2 SASEGT. This CDR3 is 14 amino acids long. The CDR3: CASSETRAGGGYTF. In DNA, the CDR3 is TGTGCCAGCAGTGAAACCAGGGCAGGGGGAGGCTACACCTTC.

The gene calls are TRBV18 and TRBJ1-2; 9 bases map to TRBD1. V lost 4 bases, J lost 8 bases, and 11 bases stayed unmatched. Germline V gives CDR1 KGHSH, CDR2 LQKENI. The CDR3 runs to 15 residues. The CDR3 loop is CASSHLEGQGSGYTF. The CDR3 DNA reads TGTGCCAGCTCACACCTAGAGGGACAGGGCTCGGGCTACACCTTC.

This clone occurred once. The rearrangement uses TRBV11-3 and TRBJ1-2; the D is unclear. Germline V gives CDR1 SGHNT, CDR2 YENEEA. Trimming left V 5 bases short and J 0 bases short, with 7 bases between. The CDR3 contains 13 residues. The CDR3 DNA follows: TGTGCCAGCAGCGTCTTTACTAACTATGGCTACACCTTC. This codes for CASSVFTNYGYTF.

V and J are TRBV28 and TRBJ2-7; 9 bases are shared with TRBD2. Germline assignment: CDR1 MDHEN and CDR2 SYDVKM. V gave up 4 bases and J gave up 4 bases; unmatched junction bases: 11. The CDR3 is 16 amino acids. CDR3 DNA sequence: TGTGCCAGCAGTTCCGTAGGTAGCGGGAGTTTATACGAGCAGTACTTC. It translates to CASSSVGSGSLYEQYF. The variable domain in full, completed from reference TRBV28 and TRBJ2-7, reads DVKVTQSSRYLVKRTGEKVFLECVQDMDHENMFWYRQDPGLGLRLIYFSYDVKMKEKGDIPEGYSVSREKKERFSLILESASTNQTSMYLCASSSVGSGSLYEQYFGPGTRLTVT.

The chain links TRBV27 to TRBJ2-3; tentatively, D is TRBD1 (6 bases). With 2 bases removed from V and 0 bases from J, the gap between germline ends came to 12 bases. In germline, CDR1 is MNHEY, CDR2 SMNVEV (reference sequence). The CDR3 runs 16 residues. The CDR3, as DNA: TGTGCCAGCAGTTTAATCCCAGGGGCCAGCACAGATACGCAGTATTTT. Amino acids: CASSLIPGASTDTQYF.

The J gene is TRBJ2-1, the V gene TRBV7-3, with TRBD2 identical over 8 bases. The CDR3 is made up of 14 amino acids. Germline CDR1 reads SGHTA; CDR2 reads FQGTGA. Losses at the gene ends were 8 bases for V and 8 bases for J; bases not matched to a gene: 11. CDR3 sequence reads: CASSFRTSIDEQFF. CDR3 DNA: TGTGCCAGCTCTTTCCGGACTAGCATCGATGAGCAGTTCTTC.

The chain recombines TRBV12-5 with TRBJ1-2, with a weak D call TRBD1 (5 bases). The germline gives CDR1 LGHNT, CDR2 FRNRAP. The V end lost 0 bases, the J end lost 6 bases, and 14 bases lay between the germline ends. The CDR3 consists of 15 residues. The CDR3 is CASGLVPGREDGYTF. The CDR3 DNA is TGTGCTAGTGGTTTGGTACCGGGCAGGGAGGATGGCTACACCTTC.

This sequence joins TRBV27 and TRBJ2-1; D is possibly TRBD1 (6 bases). Germline V CDR1 and CDR2: MNHEY, SMNVEV (reference sequence). V dropped 4 bases and J dropped 8 bases, with 18 bases sitting between them. CDR3 length: 15 residues. The CDR3 loop is CASSSIRDIFHEQFF. CDR3 nucleotide sequence: TGTGCCAGCAGTTCCATACGGGACATCTTCCATGAGCAGTTCTTC.

The CDR3 region is CASSEGPVTDTQYF. CDR3 nucleotides: TGCGCCAGCAGTGAGGGGCCAGTCACAGATACGCAGTATTTT. The V call is TRBV10-1, the J call TRBJ2-3; no clear D. This CDR3 comprises 14 residues. Per germline, CDR1 WNHNN and CDR2 SYGVQD (reference sequence). V was cut by 2 bases and J by 2 bases, with 8 bases left in between.